Reported below is one T cell receptor beta chain. Its antigen is unidentified. This specimen comes from a study of CD8+ T cells in alopecia areata. Study overall: Treatment of the treated patients consisted of oral tofacitinib, 5 to 10 mg twice daily.

Treatment indicated: oral pan-JAK inhibitor, 5-10 mg twice daily. Study-wide results and caveats: Many of the expanded lesional clones endured in scalp and blood while on tofacitinib.

After isolation, RNA underwent reverse transcription to generate cDNA as the sequencing template. Here immunoSEQ multiplex PCR was the method, and the copy in TCRdb shows in-frame clones only, minus some. The table shows around 300,000 clones, with around three fifths occurring only once. This CDR3 region has 13 residues. The germline V and J ends were trimmed by 0 bases and 10 bases, with 11 bases remaining between them. Germline CDR1 reads SGHAT; CDR2 reads FQNNGV. This chain connects TRBV11-2 to TRBJ2-3; D gene unclear. The origin of this receptor is a human donor with alopecia areata. The source material was CD4+ T cells sorted from blood, sampled at week 52, from a patient treated with tofacitinib. The CDR3 DNA reads as TGTGCCAGCAGCTTAGATAAAGGAAGTGCGCAGTATTTT. Translated, it gives CASSLDKGSAQYF.